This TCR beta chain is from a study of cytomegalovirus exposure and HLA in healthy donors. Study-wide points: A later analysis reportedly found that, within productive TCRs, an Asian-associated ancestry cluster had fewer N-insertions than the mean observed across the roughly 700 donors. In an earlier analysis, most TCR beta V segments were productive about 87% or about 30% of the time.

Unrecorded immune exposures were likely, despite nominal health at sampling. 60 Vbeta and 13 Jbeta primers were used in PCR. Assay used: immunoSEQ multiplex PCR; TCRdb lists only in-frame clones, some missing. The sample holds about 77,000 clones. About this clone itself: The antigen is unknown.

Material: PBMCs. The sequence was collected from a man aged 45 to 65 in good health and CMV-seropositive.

The CDR3 here is CASLRGGAYNSPLHF. The DNA for the CDR3 is TGTGCCAGCCTCCGAGGGGGGGCCTATAATTCACCCCTCCACTTT. This rearrangement joins TRBV6-6 to TRBJ1-6, with D perhaps TRBD1 (6 bases). The ends were cut back, 8 bases at V and 2 bases at J, with 13 bases in the middle. The length of the CDR3 is 15 residues. Germline CDR1 MNHNY, CDR2 SVGAGI (reference sequence).